The present TCR beta chain was sequenced within a study of blood T cells in healthy people across ages. For the second PCR, which ran for roughly 6 to 12 cycles, a sample-barcoded 5' primer and a J-beta primer mix were used. TCRdb reprocessed the 5' RACE reads with MiXCR, giving one entry per CDR3 protein. The sample lists approximately 670,000 distinct CDR3 sequences; around two fifths were seen once. Unmatched junction bases numbered 17, after V lost 11 bases and J lost 6 bases. Germline lookup yields CDR1 MDHEN and CDR2 SYDVKM. This CDR3 spans 15 amino acids. The chain recombines TRBV28 with TRBJ2-7; 9 nucleotides match TRBD1. The clonotype comes from a man aged 80 or over in good health. Sequenced sample: blood. The CDR3 DNA is TGTGCCGGCGCTGCACCGTCCGGGACAGGGCGCGAGCAGTACTTC. Translation: CAGAAPSGTGREQYF.